These 14 T cell receptor beta chains came from one sample sequenced in a study of blood T cell repertoires in COVID-19. The method was immunoSEQ multiplex PCR; TCRdb's version includes in-frame clones alone and lacks a portion of them. The sample has about 260,000 clones; 75% to 90% are singletons. Sequencing was done on a sample of peripheral blood. These receptors were taken from a human donor in a cohort sampled during active COVID-19.

This clone was seen only once. The chain joins TRBV1 to TRBJ2-1; the listed D gene, TRBD2, was not tested against the DNA. TRBV1 is listed as a pseudogene. The CDR3 is 16 amino acids. CDR3 in amino acids: CTSSQDGAAGYNEQFF. The CDR3 nucleotides read TGCACCAGCAGCCAAGACGGTGCAGCGGGTTACAATGAGCAGTTCTTC.

This rearrangement joins TRBV3-1 (or the pseudogene TRBV3-2) to TRBJ2-1; 9 bases map to TRBD1. Trimming removed 2 bases from V and 9 bases from J; junction bases left unmatched: 5. Germline V gene sequence: CDR1 LGHDT, CDR2 YNNKEL (reference sequence). CDR3 size: 14 residues. In nucleotides, the CDR3 is TGTGCCAGCAGCCAACCAACAGGGGGCGCTGAGCAGTTCTTC. Encoded protein: CASSQPTGGAEQFF.

J is TRBJ1-2 and V is TRBV4-3; no definite D call. There are 15 residues in the CDR3. Germline lookup yields CDR1 LGHNA and CDR2 YSLEER. The germline V and J ends were trimmed by 0 bases and 0 bases, with 8 bases remaining between them. The CDR3 sequence: CASSQDAVANYGYTF. Here the CDR3 DNA reads TGCGCCAGCAGCCAAGATGCGGTAGCTAACTATGGCTACACCTTC.

The chain carries TRBV10-3 and TRBJ2-2; D is ambiguous. The CDR3 runs 16 residues. CDR1 and CDR2 (germline): ENHRY, SYGVKD. V was trimmed by 2 bases and J by 1 base, leaving 11 bases between them. CDR3 residues: CAISENDIENTGELFF. CDR3 bases: TGTGCCATCAGTGAGAACGACATAGAGAACACCGGGGAGCTGTTTTTT.

This rearrangement joins TRBV7-8 to TRBJ2-7, with D perhaps TRBD1 (6 bases). From germline, CDR1 is SGHVS and CDR2 FQNEAQ. Trimming removed 4 bases at V and 2 bases at J, with 30 bases between. The CDR3 extends over 20 amino acids. The CDR3 DNA is TGTGCCAGCAGCTCCGGGACACGGGCCCGCTCCCACACTACCCCCTACGAGCAGTACTTC. Residues: CASSSGTRARSHTTPYEQYF. Together with reference TRBV7-8 and TRBJ2-7, the CDR3 gives the full variable domain: GAGVSQSPRYKVAKRGQDVALRCDPISGHVSLFWYQQALGQGPEFLTYFQNEAQLDKSGLPSDRFFAERPEGSVSTLKIQRTQQEDSAVYLCASSSGTRARSHTTPYEQYFGPGTRLTVT.

Only a few counts were recorded for this clone. The rearrangement uses TRBV3-1 (or the pseudogene TRBV3-2) and TRBJ2-7; 14 bases are shared with TRBD2. Germline CDR1 LGHDT, CDR2 YNNKEL (reference sequence). This CDR3 has 16 amino acids. J gave up 9 bases and V 4 bases, and 11 bases lay outside the gene matches. In nucleotides, the CDR3 is TGTGCCAGCAGCCCGGGACTAGCGGGGGTCCGCGTTACGCAGTACTTC. It translates to CASSPGLAGVRVTQYF.

The chain recombines TRBV4-1 with TRBJ1-2; possibly TRBD1 for D (5 bases). Germline V gene data show CDR1 as MGHRA and CDR2 as YSYEKL. V gave up 0 bases and J gave up 3 bases, with 11 bases separating them. The CDR3 runs 15 residues. CDR3 region: CASSQEVAGYYGYTF. The CDR3 DNA sequence: TGCGCCAGCAGCCAAGAAGTTGCAGGGTACTATGGCTACACCTTC.

This chain uses TRBV11-3 with TRBJ2-5, with 9 positions matching TRBD1. CDR3 size: 14 residues. Trimming removed 1 base from V and 5 bases from J; junction bases left unmatched: 2. Per germline, CDR1 SGHNT and CDR2 YENEEA. In DNA form, the CDR3 reads TGTGCCAGCAGCTTAGGACAGGGGGACGAGACCCAGTACTTC. As protein: CASSLGQGDETQYF.

The V and J genes are TRBV5-1 and TRBJ2-1, with 9 bases that match TRBD1. Trimming removed 3 bases from V and 3 bases from J; junction bases left unmatched: 4. Germline V gives CDR1 SGHRS, CDR2 YFSETQ. The CDR3 has 15 residues. DNA of the CDR3: TGCGCCAGCAGCTCTGGGACAGGGATCTACAATGAGCAGTTCTTC. It encodes CASSSGTGIYNEQFF. Full variable domain (missing parts from reference TRBV5-1 and TRBJ2-1): KAGVTQTPRYLIKTRGQQVTLSCSPISGHRSVSWYQQTPGQGLQFLFEYFSETQRNKGNFPGRFSGRQFSNSRSEMNVSTLELGDSALYLCASSSGTGIYNEQFFGPGTRLTVL.

This chain connects TRBV11-3 to TRBJ1-2; no clear D. V was cut by 6 bases and J by 6 bases, with 35 bases left in between. The germline V gene has CDR1 SGHNT and CDR2 YENEEA. The CDR3 contains 20 residues. The CDR3 bases are TGTGCCAGCAGTTTGACTATTGCTTATATTATCGAGGAGGGCGATGATGGCTACACCTTC. It encodes CASSLTIAYIIEEGDDGYTF.

The chain is built from TRBV5-1 and TRBJ2-1; weak D call: TRBD1 (6 bases). V was pared by 2 bases and J by 6 bases, with 12 bases between. This CDR3 comprises 14 residues. Germline loops: CDR1 SGHRS, CDR2 YFSETQ. CDR3 amino acids: CASSLTGFGNEQFF. DNA for the CDR3: TGCGCCAGCAGCTTAACAGGGTTTGGCAATGAGCAGTTCTTC.

V is TRBV11-3 and J is TRBJ2-1; 7 bases line up with TRBD1. This CDR3 is built from 13 residues. V dropped 4 bases and J dropped 6; count of bases not matched to a gene: 3. Germline CDR1 and CDR2: SGHNT and YENEEA. CDR3: CASSSGQTNEQFF. In DNA, the CDR3 is TGTGCCAGCAGCTCGGGACAGACCAATGAGCAGTTCTTC.

The chain carries TRBV29-1 and TRBJ1-3, with 7 bases aligning to TRBD1. Germline V gives CDR1 SQVTM, CDR2 ANQGSEA. The CDR3 covers 14 residues. With 7 bases clipped from V and 1 base from J, the junction kept 7 bases outside the gene matches. The CDR3 is CSAGTGVSGNTIYF. The CDR3 bases are TGCAGCGCCGGAACAGGGGTTTCTGGAAACACCATATATTTT.

This clone was counted a single time. This rearrangement joins TRBV28 to TRBJ2-7, with D possibly matching TRBD2 (6 bases). This CDR3 comprises 15 residues. Germline V gene data show CDR1 as MDHEN and CDR2 as SYDVKM. V dropped 5 bases and J dropped 1 base, with 15 bases sitting between them. For the CDR3, the DNA is TGTGCCAGCAGTCCTTCAGGGACTGAATCCTACGAGCAGTACTTC. Translated, it gives CASSPSGTESYEQYF. The complete variable domain, with remaining parts taken from reference TRBV28 and TRBJ2-7, reads DVKVTQSSRYLVKRTGEKVFLECVQDMDHENMFWYRQDPGLGLRLIYFSYDVKMKEKGDIPEGYSVSREKKERFSLILESASTNQTSMYLCASSPSGTESYEQYFGPGTRLTVT.